Below are 5 T cell receptor beta chains sequenced from a single sample in a study of blood T cell repertoires in COVID-19. Sequenced by immunoSEQ multiplex PCR; TCRdb stores in-frame clones only, minus some. The sample carries more than 200,000 clones, 80% to 85% recorded once. Material for sequencing was peripheral blood. Receptors were obtained from a man between 60 and 75 years old with acute or convalescent COVID-19.

V gene TRBV21-1 combines with J gene TRBJ2-7; the DNA was not compared with TRBD2, the D call given in the table. TRBV21-1 is marked as a pseudogene. The CDR3 is made up of 19 amino acids. The CDR3 sequence: CASSKALPSREAGGYEQYF. The CDR3 DNA reads TGTGCCAGCAGCAAAGCGCTGCCGTCGCGGGAGGCCGGAGGGTACGAGCAGTACTTC.

V is TRBV18 and J is TRBJ1-1; D not certain. This CDR3 region has 15 residues. The ends were cut back, 2 bases at V and 3 bases at J, with 13 bases in the middle. The V gene's germline CDR1 is KGHSH and CDR2 LQKENI. CDR3 sequence (DNA): TGTGCCAGCTCACCATACTCCTCTGCCGACACTGAAGCTTTCTTT. Its protein product is CASSPYSSADTEAFF.

V is TRBV5-1 and J is TRBJ2-5, with D perhaps TRBD1 (6 bases). This CDR3 has 15 amino acids. V was trimmed by 7 bases and J by 7 bases, leaving 23 bases between them. CDR1 is SGHRS, CDR2 YFSETQ, per germline. This CDR3 reads CASGSTGTSIGTQYF. Written as DNA, the CDR3 is TGCGCCAGCGGATCTACAGGGACCTCCATAGGGACCCAGTACTTC.

This clone was observed once. V usage is TRBV4-1 and J usage is TRBJ2-6; D is perhaps TRBD1 (6 bases). The CDR3 totals 19 residues. V lost 0 bases to trimming and J lost 2 bases, with 17 bases between them. From germline, CDR1 is MGHRA and CDR2 YSYEKL. In DNA, the CDR3 is TGCGCCAGCAGCCAAGATCGTAACAGGGCTTATGCTGGGGCCAACGTCCTGACTTTC. Protein sequence: CASSQDRNRAYAGANVLTF.

The table lists this clone with a few counts. The chain carries TRBV28 and TRBJ2-3, with TRBD2 identical over 9 bases. The V segment lost 6 bases and the J segment 2 bases; nucleotides outside the gene matches: 3. The CDR3 is 14 amino acids. The germline V gene has CDR1 MDHEN and CDR2 SYDVKM. CDR3 sequence: CASRTSGITDTQYF. The CDR3 DNA reads TGTGCCAGCAGGACTAGCGGAATCACAGATACGCAGTATTTT.